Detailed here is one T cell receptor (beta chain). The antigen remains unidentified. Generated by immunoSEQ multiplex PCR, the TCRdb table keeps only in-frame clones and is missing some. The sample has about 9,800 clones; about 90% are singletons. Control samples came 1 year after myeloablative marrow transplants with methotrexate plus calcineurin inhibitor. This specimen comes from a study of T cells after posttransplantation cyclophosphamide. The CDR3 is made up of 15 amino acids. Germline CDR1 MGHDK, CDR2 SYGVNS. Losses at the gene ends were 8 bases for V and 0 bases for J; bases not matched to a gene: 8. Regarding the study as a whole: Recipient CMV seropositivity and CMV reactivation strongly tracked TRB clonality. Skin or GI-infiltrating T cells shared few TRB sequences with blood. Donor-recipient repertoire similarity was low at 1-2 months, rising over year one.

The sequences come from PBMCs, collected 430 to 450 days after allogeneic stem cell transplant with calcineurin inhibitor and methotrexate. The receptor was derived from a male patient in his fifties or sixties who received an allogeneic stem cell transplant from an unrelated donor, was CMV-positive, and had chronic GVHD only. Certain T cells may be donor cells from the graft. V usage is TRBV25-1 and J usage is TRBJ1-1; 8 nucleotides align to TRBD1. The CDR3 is CASGRAGGMNTEAFF. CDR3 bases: TGTGCCAGCGGTCGGGCAGGGGGCATGAACACTGAAGCTTTCTTT.